Detailed here is one T cell receptor (beta chain). The data originate from a study of blood T cell repertoires in COVID-19. Background on the study: Researchers got acute and convalescent COVID-19 samples from the United States, Italy and Spain. In each case, the material was cDNA or gDNA derived from T cells, B-cell-depleted T cells, or PBMCs.

In the authors' workflow: Amplification of reference gene primers provided the estimated nucleated cell counts. Sequenced by immunoSEQ multiplex PCR; TCRdb stores in-frame clones only, minus some. For V, J and clone size, that table is used; D and trimming come from the DNA. The profile covers about 15,000 clones, with roughly 90% appearing a single time and 2.5% to 3.5% taken by the ten largest. This clonotype originated in a human donor in a cohort sampled during active COVID-19. Sequenced material: peripheral blood.

CDR3 protein: CASSEAVGQGRLYPYEQYF. CDR3 bases: TGTGCCAGCAGTGAAGCGGTGGGACAGGGGCGACTCTATCCCTACGAGCAGTACTTC. The chain links TRBV6-1 to TRBJ2-7; TRBD1 matches 10 bases. Losses at the gene ends were 0 bases for V and 2 bases for J; bases not matched to a gene: 13. The CDR3 sequence is 19 residues long. Germline lookup yields CDR1 MNHNS and CDR2 SASEGT.